These T cell receptor beta chains were read from a single sample in a study of blood T cell repertoires in COVID-19. Repertoires were generated with immunoSEQ multiplex PCR, while TCRdb's copy carries only in-frame clones and drops some. The sample has 200,000 to 300,000 clones, roughly 86% seen once. Sequences were obtained from PBMCs or T cells enriched from blood (not recorded which). The source is a woman aged 40 to 50 with acute COVID-19. The CDR3 runs from the conserved cysteine through the conserved F or W. A D gene is named only where the DNA matches it firmly. Size tells how often a clone was seen (once, few, many) or the class of an expanded clone, and some rows leave it out.

clone_size,j_call,v_call,d_call,cdr3_aa,cdr3_nt
-,TRBJ2-2,TRBV6-1,TRBD2,CASSDHSGRGTGELFF,TGTGCCAGCAGTGATCATAGCGGGAGAGGTACCGGGGAGCTGTTTTTT
-,TRBJ2-7,TRBV18,TRBD1,CASSPRDREAYEQYF,TGTGCCAGCTCACCCAGGGACAGGGAGGCCTACGAGCAGTACTTC
once,TRBJ2-7,TRBV7-8,TRBD2,CASSLGLADYEQYF,TGTGCCAGCAGCTTGGGACTAGCGGACTACGAGCAGTACTTC
once,TRBJ1-3,TRBV19,TRBD1,CATFPTGTRNTIYF,TGTGCCACCTTCCCGACAGGGACTCGAAACACCATATATTTT
-,TRBJ1-2,TRBV19,-,CASSTLGVDVRGYTF,TGTGCCAGTAGTACCCTCGGGGTGGACGTCAGGGGCTACACCTTC
-,TRBJ1-1,TRBV3-1/TRBV3-2,TRBD1,CASSQNPGTAGTEAFF,TGTGCCAGCAGCCAAAACCCTGGGACAGCGGGCACTGAAGCTTTCTTT
-,TRBJ2-3,TRBV5-1,-,CASSPPGDGTDTQYF,TGCGCCAGCAGCCCCCCAGGGGACGGCACAGATACGCAGTATTTT
-,TRBJ2-1,TRBV11-2,-,CASSIGSGFYEQFF,TGTGCCAGCAGCATCGGGAGCGGCTTTTATGAGCAGTTCTTC
-,TRBJ1-3,TRBV29-1,-,CSVEDFTGFPGNTIYF,TGCAGCGTTGAAGATTTTACCGGTTTTCCTGGAAACACCATATATTTT
few,TRBJ2-7,TRBV4-1,TRBD2,CASSRKLAGTSYEQYF,TGCGCCAGCAGCCGGAAGCTAGCGGGGACTTCCTACGAGCAGTACTTC
-,TRBJ2-6,TRBV11-2,-,CASRTPYSGANVLTF,TGTGCCAGCAGAACCCCCTACTCTGGGGCCAACGTCCTGACTTTC
-,TRBJ1-2,TRBV6-5,-,CASSYSIISGVEYTF,TGTGCCAGCAGTTACTCGATCATATCCGGGGTGGAGTACACCTTC
-,TRBJ1-2,TRBV18,-,CASSPSIQAAGYTF,TGTGCCAGCTCACCTTCGATACAGGCGGCTGGCTACACCTTC
-,TRBJ2-4,TRBV29-1,TRBD1,CSARGAKNIQYF,TGCAGCGCCAGGGGGGCCAAAAACATTCAGTACTTC
-,TRBJ1-2,TRBV11-2,-,CASSPVGGAHYGYTF,TGTGCCAGCAGCCCCGTTGGAGGGGCTCACTATGGCTACACCTTC
-,TRBJ2-1,TRBV5-4,TRBD2,CASSNGGTRVYEQFF,TGTGCCAGCAGCAATGGGGGGACTAGAGTTTATGAGCAGTTCTTC
once,TRBJ2-7,TRBV3-1/TRBV3-2,TRBD2,CASRPWTSGGANEQYF,TGTGCCAGCAGGCCGTGGACTAGCGGGGGCGCCAACGAGCAGTACTTC
-,TRBJ2-7,TRBV5-1,-,CASSLAPGYEQYF,TGCGCCAGCAGCTTGGCCCCGGGCTACGAGCAGTACTTC
-,TRBJ2-7,TRBV7-9,TRBD2,CASSSGLAGGNEQYF,TGTGCCAGCAGCTCCGGACTAGCGGGAGGAAACGAGCAGTACTTC
-,TRBJ2-7,TRBV18,-,CASSPSWGLGEQYF,TGTGCCAGCTCACCATCGTGGGGGCTGGGCGAGCAGTACTTC
-,TRBJ1-5,TRBV6-5,-,CASSFGGDQPQHF,TGTGCCAGCAGTTTCGGGGGAGATCAGCCCCAGCATTTT
-,TRBJ2-5,TRBV7-7,-,CASSLNRGQETQYF,TGTGCTAGCAGCTTAAACCGCGGTCAAGAGACCCAGTACTTC
-,TRBJ2-1,TRBV9,-,CASSVKTGNEQFF,TGTGCCAGCAGCGTAAAAACAGGGAATGAGCAGTTCTTC
-,TRBJ1-5,TRBV28,TRBD1,CASSFNHFRDRSNQPQHF,TGTGCCAGCAGTTTTAATCACTTTAGGGACAGATCAAATCAGCCCCAGCATTTT
-,TRBJ1-1,TRBV6-5,-,CASSRDILNTEAFF,TGTGCCAGCAGTCGGGACATCTTGAACACTGAAGCTTTCTTT
-,TRBJ1-5,TRBV19,-,CASSPHKGQGSQPQHF,TGTGCCAGTAGCCCTCATAAAGGGCAGGGGAGCCAGCCCCAGCATTTT
-,TRBJ2-1,TRBV6-8,TRBD2,CASSYTSDPAGDEQFF,TGTGCCAGCAGTTACACTAGCGACCCAGCCGGCGATGAGCAGTTCTTC
-,TRBJ1-5,TRBV2,-,CASSVLQHQPQHF,TGTGCCAGCAGTGTTTTACAGCATCAGCCCCAGCATTTT